The entry below gives a single TCR beta chain sequence along with its context. This entry belongs to a study of CD8+ T cells in alopecia areata. Extraction of RNA preceded its reverse transcription into cDNA, which served as the sequencing template. The protocol was immunoSEQ multiplex PCR, while the TCRdb copy is restricted to in-frame clones and leaves out a portion. The table has about 210,000 clones, around 65% seen once; the top ten hold around 3.9%. In germline, CDR1 is LNHNV, CDR2 YYDKDF (reference sequence). The CDR3 extends over 13 amino acids. With 0 bases removed from V and 7 bases from J, the gap between germline ends came to 7 bases. Treatment in this sample: oral pan-JAK inhibitor, 5-10 mg twice daily.

The sequenced sample was CD4+ T cells sorted from blood, obtained at week 4, from a patient treated with tofacitinib. The chain uses TRBV15 and TRBJ1-5; D gene ambiguous. This receptor was obtained from a human donor with alopecia areata. The CDR3 loop reads CATSRDPIQPQHF. DNA for the CDR3: TGTGCCACCAGCAGAGATCCCATCCAGCCCCAGCATTTT.